This T cell receptor (beta chain) was captured in a study of shared clonotypes between healthy human individuals. Study observations and caveats: Sharing across four donors was highest in naive CD4 (roughly 5%) and lowest in memory CD8 (0.4%).

Looked up from germline, CDR1 is KGHSH and CDR2 is LQKENI. This CDR3 has 14 residues. Germline trimming cut 3 bases from V and 1 base from J; bases unmatched to any gene: 2. Donors included only healthy HIV-negative adults lacking recent acute infections or vaccinations. Each sample came from a Caucasian adult donor living in Nashville, Tennessee. In the CD4+ fraction, cells were divided into CD45RA+ naive and CD45RA-negative memory subsets. Assay: immunoSEQ multiplex PCR; the TCRdb copy retains only in-frame clones and omits some. Here the sample spans about 2 million clones, 95% being singletons. Note on this clone: Its specificity is unknown. Additional DNA sequences in this sample encode the identical CDR3.

The receptor comes from a man between 18 and 35 years old in good health. The rearrangement links TRBV18 to TRBJ2-5, with TRBD1 identical over 7 bases. The sample was naive CD4+ T cells sorted from blood. Subset indicated: CD45RA+ positively selected. CDR3 protein: CASSPRGSQETQYF. Here the CDR3 DNA reads TGTGCCAGCTCACCCAGGGGGTCCCAAGAGACCCAGTACTTC.